The present TCR beta chain was sequenced within a study of memory CD4+ T cells and cytomegalovirus serostatus. Study at large: Of the healthy Belgian adults, 9 were CMV seropositive and fewer than 30 seronegative.

The sort gate was single viable CD3+CD4+CD8-CD45RO+ cells for memory CD4+ T cells. On this clone: Antigen specificity is unknown.

Method: immunoSEQ multiplex PCR; TCRdb's copy keeps in-frame clones and lacks some. This table holds tens of thousands of clones, roughly 77% found once. Study outcomes and limitations: Of 150 to 200 reported CMV TCRbeta sequences, 67 were found in memory CD4+ repertoires.

V was clipped by 2 bases and J by 5 bases; unmatched bases: 9. The CDR3 loop spans 15 amino acids. Germline V CDR1 and CDR2: SGDLS, YYNGEE. This clonotype was obtained from an adult in good health and CMV-seronegative. The sample consisted of memory CD4+ T cells from blood. The chain has TRBV9 and TRBJ1-2; 7 positions match TRBD1. The CDR3 sequence is CASSVGQAPFYGYTF. DNA of the CDR3: TGTGCCAGCAGCGTCGGACAGGCCCCATTTTATGGCTACACCTTC. Filled out from reference TRBV9 and TRBJ1-2, the complete variable domain reads DSGVTQTPKHLITATGQRVTLRCSPRSGDLSVYWYQQSLDQGLQFLIQYYNGEERAKGNILERFSAQQFPDLHSELNLSSLELGDSALYFCASSVGQAPFYGYTFGSGTRLTVV.